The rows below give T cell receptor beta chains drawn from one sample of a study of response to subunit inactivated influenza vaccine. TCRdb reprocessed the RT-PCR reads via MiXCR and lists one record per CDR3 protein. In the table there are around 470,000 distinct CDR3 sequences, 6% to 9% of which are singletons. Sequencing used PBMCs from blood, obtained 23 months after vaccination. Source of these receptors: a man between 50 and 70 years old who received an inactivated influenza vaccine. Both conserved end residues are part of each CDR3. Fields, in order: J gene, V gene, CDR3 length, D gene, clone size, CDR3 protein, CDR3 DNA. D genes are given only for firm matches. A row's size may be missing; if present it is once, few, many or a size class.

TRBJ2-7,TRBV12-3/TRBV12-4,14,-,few,CASSFSRAYYEQYF,TGTGCCAGCAGTTTCTCCAGGGCTTACTACGAGCAGTACTTC
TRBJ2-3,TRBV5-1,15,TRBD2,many,CASSLAASGGDTQYF,TGCGCCAGCAGCTTGGCGGCTAGCGGGGGTGATACGCAGTATTTT
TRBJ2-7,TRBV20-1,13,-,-,CSARVLALDEQYF,TGCAGTGCTAGGGTTCTAGCGCTCGACGAGCAGTACTTC
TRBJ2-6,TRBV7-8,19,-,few,CASSLVVPGAASGANVLTF,TGTGCCAGCAGCTTAGTTGTCCCAGGGGCCGCCTCTGGGGCCAACGTCCTGACTTTC
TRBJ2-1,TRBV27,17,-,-,CASSYVVGALSYNEQFF,TGTGCCAGCAGTTACGTAGTCGGGGCACTCTCCTACAATGAGCAGTTCTTC
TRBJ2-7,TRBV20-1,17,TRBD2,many,CSARGGFGSGSSYEQYF,TGCAGTGCTAGAGGGGGATTTGGTAGCGGGAGCTCCTACGAGCAGTACTTC
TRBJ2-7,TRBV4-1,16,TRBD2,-,CASSQPNGLAGDEQYF,TGCGCCAGCAGCCAGCCAAACGGACTAGCGGGGGACGAGCAGTACTTC
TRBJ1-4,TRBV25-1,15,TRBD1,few,CASRTRQGGMEKLFF,TGTGCCAGCAGGACCAGACAGGGGGGCATGGAAAAACTGTTTTTT
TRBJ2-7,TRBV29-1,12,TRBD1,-,CSAEGDSYEQYF,TGCAGCGCTGAAGGGGACAGCTACGAGCAGTACTTC
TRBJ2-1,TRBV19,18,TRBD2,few,CASSIVGLAGGLINEQFF,TGTGCCAGTAGTATAGTGGGACTAGCGGGAGGACTTATTAATGAGCAGTTCTTC
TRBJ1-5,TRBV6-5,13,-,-,CASSYREGQPQHF,TGTGCCAGCAGTTACAGGGAAGGTCAGCCCCAGCATTTT
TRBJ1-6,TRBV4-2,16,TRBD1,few,CASSQDRGQGGSPLHF,TGTGCCAGCAGCCAAGACCGGGGACAGGGAGGTTCACCCCTCCACTTT
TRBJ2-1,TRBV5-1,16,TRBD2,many,CASSLGLAGVLSEQFF,TGCGCCAGCAGCTTGGGACTAGCGGGAGTCCTTAGTGAGCAGTTCTTC
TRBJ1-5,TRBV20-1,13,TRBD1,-,CSAIGQGDQPQHF,TGCAGTGCTATCGGACAGGGAGATCAGCCCCAGCATTTT
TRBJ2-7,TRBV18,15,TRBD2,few,CASSPLAEISYEQYF,TGTGCCAGCTCACCCCTAGCGGAGATCTCCTACGAGCAGTACTTC
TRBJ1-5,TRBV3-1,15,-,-,CASSQESSGIQPQHF,TGTGCCAGCAGCCAAGAAAGTTCGGGGATACAGCCCCAGCATTTT
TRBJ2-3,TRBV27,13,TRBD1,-,CASSQGTVGTQYF,TGTGCCAGCAGTCAGGGGACAGTAGGTACGCAGTATTTT
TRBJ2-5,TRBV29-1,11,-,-,CSAGPQETQYF,TGCAGCGCTGGCCCTCAAGAGACCCAGTACTTC
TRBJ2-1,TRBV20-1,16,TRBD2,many,CSANPTSGSRYNEQFF,TGCAGTGCTAACCCCACTAGCGGGAGCCGATACAATGAGCAGTTCTTC
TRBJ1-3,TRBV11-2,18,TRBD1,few,CASSLGTGNIRSGNTIYF,TGTGCCAGCAGCTTGGGGACAGGGAACATACGATCTGGAAACACCATATATTTT
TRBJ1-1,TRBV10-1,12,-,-,CASSESRTGAFF,TGCGCCAGCAGTGAGTCGAGAACTGGAGCTTTCTTT
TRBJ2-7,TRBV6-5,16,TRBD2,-,CASSYSGGLGAYEQYF,TGTGCCAGCAGTTACTCTGGTGGACTAGGGGCCTACGAGCAGTACTTC
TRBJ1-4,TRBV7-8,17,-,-,CASSRQTGLATNEKLFF,TGTGCCAGCAGCCGACAGACAGGTCTCGCAACTAATGAAAAACTGTTTTTT
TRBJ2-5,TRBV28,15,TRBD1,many,CASSRTTGGAQTQYF,TGTGCCAGCAGTCGTACGACAGGGGGCGCACAGACCCAGTACTTC
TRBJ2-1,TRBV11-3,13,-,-,CASSLGPGGEQFF,TGTGCCAGCAGCCTAGGACCCGGTGGCGAGCAGTTCTTC
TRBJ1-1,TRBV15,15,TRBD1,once,CATSRGAQGRSEAFF,TGTGCCACCAGCAGAGGGGCACAGGGGCGGTCTGAAGCTTTCTTT
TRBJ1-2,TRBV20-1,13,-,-,CSASPSGENGYTF,TGCAGTGCTAGTCCCTCAGGAGAAAATGGCTACACCTTC
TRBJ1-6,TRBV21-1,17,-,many,CASSPLPPEGTRKPLHF,TGTGCCAGCAGCCCCCTACCCCCTGAGGGAACTCGGAAACCCCTCCACTTT
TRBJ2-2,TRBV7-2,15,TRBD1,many,CASSVRQGNTGELFF,TGTGCCAGCAGCGTTAGACAGGGTAACACCGGGGAGCTGTTTTTT
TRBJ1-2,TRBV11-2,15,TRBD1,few,CASSLDPTGGHGYTF,TGTGCCAGCAGCTTAGATCCGACAGGGGGCCATGGCTACACCTTC
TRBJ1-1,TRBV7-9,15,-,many,CASSPGVSGNAEAFF,TGTGCCAGCAGCCCAGGGGTTTCAGGAAACGCTGAAGCTTTCTTT
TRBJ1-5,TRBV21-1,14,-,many,CASSLGGRGQPQHF,TGTGCCAGCAGTCTAGGGGGCCGGGGGCAGCCCCAGCATTTT
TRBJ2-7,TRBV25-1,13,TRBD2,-,CASRSGTSYEQYF,TGTGCCAGTCGGAGCGGGACCTCCTACGAGCAGTACTTC
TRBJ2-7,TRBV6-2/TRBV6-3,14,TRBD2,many,CASIISGGAYEQYF,TGTGCCAGCATTATAAGCGGGGGGGCCTACGAGCAGTACTTC
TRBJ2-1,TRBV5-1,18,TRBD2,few,CASSLMSSGRASYNEQFF,TGCGCCAGCAGCTTGATGTCTAGCGGGAGGGCCTCCTACAATGAGCAGTTCTTC
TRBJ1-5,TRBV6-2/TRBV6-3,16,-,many,CASSYVEGQVNQPQHF,TGTGCCAGCAGTTACGTTGAGGGGCAGGTAAACCAGCCCCAGCATTTT
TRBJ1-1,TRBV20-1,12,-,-,CSARGGLPEAFF,TGCAGTGCTAGGGGGGGGCTGCCTGAAGCTTTCTTT
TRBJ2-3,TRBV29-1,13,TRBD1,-,CSVRTGGQDTQYF,TGCAGCGTCAGGACAGGCGGGCAAGATACGCAGTATTTT
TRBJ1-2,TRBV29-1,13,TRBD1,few,CSAPTGQVHGYTF,TGCAGCGCTCCAACGGGACAGGTTCACGGCTACACCTTC
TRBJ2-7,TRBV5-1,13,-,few,CASSLGWVHEQYF,TGCGCCAGCAGCTTGGGGTGGGTCCACGAGCAGTACTTC
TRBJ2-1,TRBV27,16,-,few,CASSFFSAGQRNEQFF,TGTGCCAGCAGTTTTTTTTCGGCAGGGCAAAGGAATGAGCAGTTCTTC
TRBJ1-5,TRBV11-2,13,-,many,CASSSGLNQPQHF,TGTGCCAGCAGCTCCGGACTCAATCAGCCCCAGCATTTT
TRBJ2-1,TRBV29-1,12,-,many,CSVGVLADEQFF,TGCAGCGTGGGCGTTTTAGCGGACGAGCAGTTCTTC
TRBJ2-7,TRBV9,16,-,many,CASSVRDLGGTYEQYF,TGTGCCAGCAGCGTGAGGGACCTGGGCGGAACATACGAGCAGTACTTC
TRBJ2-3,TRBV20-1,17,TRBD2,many,CSAIGSGRAGGTDTQYF,TGCAGTGCTATAGGTAGCGGGAGGGCCGGTGGCACAGATACGCAGTATTTT
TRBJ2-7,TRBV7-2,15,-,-,CASSLDRPPNGEQYF,TGTGCCAGCAGCTTAGACCGGCCACCGAACGGGGAGCAGTACTTC
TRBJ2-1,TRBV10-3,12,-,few,CAISDGQNEQFF,TGTGCCATCAGTGATGGACAGAATGAGCAGTTCTTC
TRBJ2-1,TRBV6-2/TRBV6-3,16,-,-,CASSYSVRGPAYEQFF,TGTGCCAGCAGTTACTCGGTCAGGGGACCCGCTTATGAGCAGTTCTTC
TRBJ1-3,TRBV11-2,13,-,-,CASSLDQRSSIFF,TGTGCCAGCAGCTTAGATCAGCGATCCTCTATTTTTTTT
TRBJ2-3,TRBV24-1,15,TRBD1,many,CATSDGGQGADTQYF,TGTGCCACCAGTGATGGGGGACAGGGCGCAGATACGCAGTATTTT